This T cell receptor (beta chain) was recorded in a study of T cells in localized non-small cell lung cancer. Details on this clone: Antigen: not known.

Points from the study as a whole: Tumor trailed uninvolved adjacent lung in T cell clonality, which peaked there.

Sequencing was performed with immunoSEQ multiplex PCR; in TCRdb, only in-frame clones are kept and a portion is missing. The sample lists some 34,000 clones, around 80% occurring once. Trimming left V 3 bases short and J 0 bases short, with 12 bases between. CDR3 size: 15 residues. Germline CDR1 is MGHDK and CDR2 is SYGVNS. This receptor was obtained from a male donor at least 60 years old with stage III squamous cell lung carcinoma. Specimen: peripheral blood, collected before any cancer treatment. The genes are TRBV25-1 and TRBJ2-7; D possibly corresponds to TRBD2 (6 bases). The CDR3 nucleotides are TGTGCCAGCAGTGACTGGACTACCGACTCCTACGAGCAGTACTTC. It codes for CASSDWTTDSYEQYF.